These 3 T cell receptor beta chains originate from one sample sequenced in a study of blood T cell repertoires in COVID-19. The data were produced by immunoSEQ multiplex PCR, yet TCRdb's version contains in-frame clones alone and is incomplete. The table shows approximately 85,000 clones, with about 92% occurring only once. The sequenced sample consisted of peripheral blood. These receptors all come from a woman in her forties or fifties in a cohort sampled during active COVID-19.

The chain carries TRBV19 and TRBJ1-2; D might be TRBD1 (5 bases). Germline V gives CDR1 LNHDA, CDR2 SQIVND (reference sequence). Between the trimmed V and J ends, which lost 0 bases and 11 bases, there was a span of 10 bases. CDR3 size: 12 residues. The CDR3 DNA reads as TGTGCCAGTAGTATAGACCCACAGGTATACACCTTC. It translates to CASSIDPQVYTF. Full variable domain (missing parts from reference TRBV19 and TRBJ1-2): DGGITQSPKYLFRKEGQNVTLSCEQNLNHDAMYWYRQDPGQGLRLIYYSQIVNDFQKGDIAEGYSVSREKKESFPLTVTSAQKNPTAFYLCASSIDPQVYTFGSGTRLTVV.

V is TRBV6-2 or TRBV6-3 and J is TRBJ2-7; maybe TRBD1 (6 bases). Germline V gene data show CDR1 as MNHEY and CDR2 as SVGEGT. The CDR3 runs to 15 residues. Trimming shortened V by 2 bases and J by 2 bases, and 13 bases separated the two germline ends. CDR3 in DNA: TGTGCCAGCAGTTACGGTGGGACACCTACCTACGAGCAGTACTTC. Translation gives CASSYGGTPTYEQYF.

The chain is built from TRBV24-1 and TRBJ2-4, with D maybe TRBD2 (5 bases). Per the germline V gene, CDR1 is KGHDR and CDR2 is SFDVKD. V was pared by 2 bases and J by 1 base, with 11 bases between. This CDR3 region has 16 residues. CDR3: CATSDSGGGAKNIQYF. The CDR3, as DNA: TGTGCCACCAGTGATTCAGGTGGCGGGGCCAAAAACATTCAGTACTTC.